This is a list of T cell receptor beta chains from one sample in a study of T cell responses to AZD1222 COVID-19 vaccine. Data came from immunoSEQ multiplex PCR; TCRdb stores just in-frame clones and leaves some out. The table has about 52,000 clones, roughly 87% seen once; the top ten hold roughly 2.5%. The input for sequencing was peripheral blood, taken 28 days after the second AZD1222 dose. These receptors were taken from an adult who received the AZD1222 COVID-19 vaccine. Both conserved end residues are part of each CDR3. The order of the fields is V gene, D gene, J gene, clone size, CDR3 protein, CDR3 DNA. A D gene is named only where the DNA matches it firmly. Size values are once, few and many counts, or a class for expanded clones, and some rows have none.

>TRBV19|-|TRBJ1-4|-
CASREQFNEKLFF
TGTGCCAGTAGGGAACAGTTTAATGAAAAACTGTTTTTT
>TRBV7-2|-|TRBJ2-2|-
CASSLNLVSGELFF
TGTGCCAGCAGCTTAAACCTGGTTAGTGGGGAGCTGTTTTTT
>TRBV6-2/TRBV6-3|-|TRBJ1-1|-
CASSSPALDRLEAFF
TGTGCCAGCAGTTCTCCCGCCCTTGACAGGCTTGAAGCTTTCTTT
>TRBV27|-|TRBJ1-6|-
CASSSLGGAWNSPLHF
TGTGCCAGCAGTTCACTCGGGGGCGCCTGGAATTCACCCCTCCACTTT
>TRBV6-5|-|TRBJ2-7|-
CASSPGPVHEQYF
TGTGCCAGCAGTCCTGGGCCTGTTCACGAGCAGTACTTC
>TRBV28|-|TRBJ1-5|-
CASSLGQGTQPQHF
TGTGCCAGCAGTTTGGGGCAGGGGACTCAGCCCCAGCATTTT
>TRBV5-6|TRBD1|TRBJ1-2|-
CASSLRGTPNYGYTF
TGTGCCAGCAGTCTCAGGGGGACCCCTAACTATGGCTACACCTTC
>TRBV14|TRBD1|TRBJ2-1|-
CASSSRDRGRDEQFF
TGTGCCAGCAGCTCCCGGGACAGGGGTAGGGACGAGCAGTTCTTC
>TRBV25-1|-|TRBJ1-2|-
CASREANYGYTF
TGTGCCAGCAGAGAGGCCAACTATGGCTACACCTTC
>TRBV6-2/TRBV6-3|-|TRBJ2-7|once
CASSYSIDRGGSYEQYF
TGTGCCAGCAGTTACTCGATAGACAGGGGAGGGTCCTACGAGCAGTACTTC
>TRBV5-6|-|TRBJ1-1|-
CASRVRAGAQGTEAFF
TGTGCCAGCAGGGTTAGGGCAGGGGCACAAGGGACTGAAGCTTTCTTT
>TRBV30|-|TRBJ2-1|-
CAWSVGSGTYNEQFF
TGTGCCTGGAGTGTGGGTAGCGGAACCTACAATGAGCAGTTCTTC
>TRBV5-6|TRBD2|TRBJ2-3|-
CASSLVGLADSTDTQYF
TGTGCCAGCAGCTTGGTAGGGCTAGCGGACAGCACAGATACGCAGTATTTT
>TRBV18|-|TRBJ2-2|-
CASSPERFSTGELFF
TGTGCCAGCTCACCGGAGAGATTCAGCACCGGGGAGCTGTTTTTT
>TRBV7-9|-|TRBJ2-6|-
CALGANVLTF
TGTGCCTTGGGGGCCAACGTCCTGACTTTC
>TRBV28|-|TRBJ1-3|-
CASSSGVGNTIYF
TGTGCCAGCAGTTCCGGGGTTGGAAACACCATATATTTT
>TRBV5-4|TRBD2|TRBJ2-3|-
CASSPRGGRADTQYF
TGTGCCAGCAGTCCGAGAGGCGGGAGGGCAGATACGCAGTATTTT
>TRBV28|-|TRBJ2-2|-
CASSGTTNTGELFF
TGTGCCAGCAGCGGGACAACGAACACCGGGGAGCTGTTTTTT
>TRBV2|-|TRBJ2-1|-
CASRRDTLYEQFF
TGTGCCAGCAGACGGGATACCCTCTATGAGCAGTTCTTC
>TRBV28|TRBD1|TRBJ2-7|-
CASRQDRGNSYEQYF
TGTGCCAGCAGACAAGACAGGGGGAACTCCTACGAGCAGTACTTC
>TRBV9|-|TRBJ2-2|-
CASRPRAGTGELFF
TGTGCCAGCAGGCCCCGGGCGGGAACCGGGGAGCTGTTTTTT
>TRBV28|TRBD2|TRBJ2-5|-
CASSFSGSGRRETQYF
TGTGCCAGCAGTTTCTCTGGTAGCGGGAGAAGAGAGACCCAGTACTTC
>TRBV20-1|-|TRBJ1-2|-
CSADNGDGYTF
TGCAGTGCCGACAACGGGGACGGCTACACCTTC
>TRBV2|TRBD1|TRBJ1-2|-
CASRDRGIGGYTF
TGTGCCAGCAGGGACAGGGGGATTGGTGGCTACACCTTC
>TRBV14|TRBD2|TRBJ2-2|-
CASSRTSGRNTGELFF
TGTGCCAGCAGCCGGACTAGCGGGAGAAACACCGGGGAGCTGTTTTTT
>TRBV7-9|-|TRBJ2-2|-
CASSLSGDTGELFF
TGTGCCAGCAGCTTATCAGGGGACACCGGGGAGCTGTTTTTT
>TRBV11-3|-|TRBJ1-1|-
CASSLSGREAFF
TGTGCCAGCAGCTTATCAGGGCGCGAAGCTTTCTTT
>TRBV5-1|-|TRBJ1-2|-
CASSDANYGYTF
TGCGCCAGCAGCGACGCGAACTATGGCTACACCTTC
>TRBV7-9|-|TRBJ2-3|-
CASSLEGATGRDTQYF
TGTGCCAGCAGCTTAGAAGGGGCGACAGGGAGGGATACGCAGTATTTT
>TRBV5-1|-|TRBJ1-1|-
CASRFGNGGTEAFF
TGCGCCAGCAGGTTTGGGAATGGTGGCACTGAAGCTTTCTTT
>TRBV7-9|-|TRBJ2-7|-
CASSPQVSYEQYF
TGTGCCAGCAGCCCACAGGTGTCCTACGAGCAGTACTTC
>TRBV28|-|TRBJ2-4|once
CASSVVKALPSKNIQYF
TGTGCCAGCAGCGTGGTGAAGGCACTACCCTCCAAAAACATTCAGTACTTC
>TRBV7-8|-|TRBJ2-5|-
CASSLVSAQETQYF
TGTGCCAGCAGCTTAGTGTCGGCTCAAGAGACCCAGTACTTC
>TRBV5-6|-|TRBJ2-1|once
CASSLGGTPRFF
TGTGCCAGCAGCTTGGGGGGGACTCCCAGGTTCTTC
>TRBV13|-|TRBJ2-1|few
CASSLAVINEQFF
TGTGCCAGCAGCCTCGCAGTGATCAATGAGCAGTTCTTC
>TRBV28|TRBD2|TRBJ2-7|-
CASTGLAGREQYF
TGTGCCAGCACCGGACTAGCGGGACGAGAGCAGTACTTC
>TRBV28|-|TRBJ2-1|-
CASSLSPRSTNEQFF
TGTGCCAGCAGTTTATCCCCGAGAAGCACTAATGAGCAGTTCTTC
>TRBV27|-|TRBJ2-1|-
CASYRQYNEQFF
TGTGCCTCTTATCGGCAGTACAATGAGCAGTTCTTC
>TRBV7-9|-|TRBJ2-1|-
CASSLSGYEQFF
TGTGCCAGCAGCTTAAGTGGCTATGAGCAGTTCTTC
>TRBV5-8|-|TRBJ1-4|-
CASSADSFREKLFF
TGTGCCAGCAGCGCCGATTCCTTCAGGGAAAAACTGTTTTTT
>TRBV7-9|-|TRBJ2-7|-
CASSLAGREYEQYF
TGTGCCAGCAGCTTAGCGGGCAGGGAATACGAGCAGTACTTC
>TRBV4-1|TRBD1|TRBJ1-3|few
CASSQGGGAHGNTIYF
TGCGCCAGCAGCCAAGGAGGGGGCGCGCATGGAAACACCATATATTTT
>TRBV7-2|-|TRBJ2-7|-
CASSPGGLYEQYF
TGTGCCAGCAGCCCGGGGGGCCTCTACGAGCAGTACTTC
>TRBV5-1|TRBD2|TRBJ2-7|-
CASSLAPGGGRAYEQYF
TGCGCCAGCAGCCTTGCCCCCGGCGGAGGGAGGGCCTACGAGCAGTACTTC
>TRBV6-5|TRBD2|TRBJ2-1|few
CASSAGLAASRQFF
TGTGCCAGCAGCGCCGGACTAGCCGCAAGTCGGCAGTTCTTC
>TRBV7-6|-|TRBJ2-2|-
CASSSVLEGAGELFF
TGTGCCAGCAGCTCGGTGTTAGAAGGTGCCGGGGAGCTGTTTTTT
>TRBV15|TRBD1|TRBJ1-1|-
CATSRGDRWNTEAFF
TGTGCCACCAGCAGGGGGGACAGGTGGAACACTGAAGCTTTCTTT
>TRBV5-4|-|TRBJ1-1|-
CASSIDTEAFF
TGTGCCAGCAGTATCGACACTGAAGCTTTCTTT
>TRBV30|TRBD1|TRBJ1-6|-
CAWSEGRGGSPLHF
TGTGCCTGGAGTGAAGGCAGGGGGGGATCACCCCTCCACTTT
>TRBV5-1|-|TRBJ1-1|few
CASSSGPTNTEAFF
TGCGCCAGCAGCTCGGGACCTACGAACACTGAAGCTTTCTTT
>TRBV6-5|-|TRBJ1-1|-
CASSYGSTEAFF
TGTGCCAGCAGTTACGGGTCAACTGAAGCTTTCTTT
>TRBV27|TRBD2|TRBJ2-7|once
CASSFLIASGRSGGEQYF
TGTGCCAGCAGTTTCCTCATTGCTAGCGGGAGGTCCGGGGGAGAGCAGTACTTC
>TRBV3-1/TRBV3-2|-|TRBJ2-3|once
CASSRQQGYTQYF
TGTGCCAGCAGCCGTCAGCAGGGGTATACGCAGTATTTT